This passage covers 28 T cell receptor beta chains from one sample sequenced in a study of Ad26.COV2.S vaccination and SARS-CoV-2 variants. Treatment noted: roughly 19 received Ad26.COV2.S at low or high dose, single or two shots; several received placebo; per-sample allocation not given. On day 63 after the first injection, vaccine and placebo recipients gave samples. Assay used: immunoSEQ multiplex PCR; TCRdb lists only in-frame clones, some missing. Found here are about 460,000 clones, roughly nine tenths of them singletons; the top ten hold roughly 1.7%. Sequenced material: peripheral blood, taken in a trial of Ad26.COV2.S vaccine versus placebo. These receptors were obtained from a person between 18 and 59 years old who received the Ad26.COV2.S COVID-19 vaccine or a placebo.

The J gene is TRBJ2-3, the V gene TRBV30, with D maybe TRBD2 (7 bases). In germline, CDR1 is GTSNPN, CDR2 SVGIG (reference sequence). Trimming shortened V by 0 bases and J by 7 bases, and 29 bases separated the two germline ends. The CDR3 extends over 19 amino acids. Here the CDR3 DNA reads TGTGCCTGGAGTGTACATAGGGGGGGATCCGGGACAAATGGTTATACGCAGTATTTT. Protein sequence: CAWSVHRGGSGTNGYTQYF.

This clone showed up just a few times. The CDR3 sequence: CASSLFGPWEQYF. The CDR3, as DNA: TGTGCCAGCAGCTTGTTCGGTCCGTGGGAGCAGTACTTC. V usage is TRBV5-5 and J usage is TRBJ2-7; D uncertain. The V gene's germline CDR1 is SGHKS and CDR2 YYEKEE (reference sequence). CDR3 length: 13 amino acids. With 1 base removed from V and 7 bases from J, the gap between germline ends came to 12 bases. Full variable domain (outside the CDR3, taken from reference TRBV5-5 and TRBJ2-7): DAGVTQSPTHLIKTRGQQVTLRCSPISGHKSVSWYQQVLGQGPQFIFQYYEKEERGRGNFPDRFSARQFPNYSSELNVNALLLGDSALYLCASSLFGPWEQYFGPGTRLTVT.

The chain's CDR3 is CASSPEGVSNQPQHF. DNA for the CDR3: TGTGCCAGCAGCCCCGAGGGGGTTAGCAATCAGCCCCAGCATTTT. The rearrangement links TRBV9 to TRBJ1-5, with D maybe TRBD1 (6 bases). The germline V and J ends were trimmed by 4 bases and 0 bases, with 11 bases remaining between them. Germline V CDR1 and CDR2: SGDLS, YYNGEE. The CDR3 spans 15 residues. The entire variable domain, with the rest obtained from reference TRBV9 and TRBJ1-5, is as follows: DSGVTQTPKHLITATGQRVTLRCSPRSGDLSVYWYQQSLDQGLQFLIQYYNGEERAKGNILERFSAQQFPDLHSELNLSSLELGDSALYFCASSPEGVSNQPQHFGDGTRLSIL.

The chain couples TRBV10-3 to TRBJ2-5; D ambiguous. Per the germline V gene, CDR1 is ENHRY and CDR2 is SYGVKD. The CDR3 is 13 amino acids. Trimming removed 4 bases at V and 2 bases at J, with 8 bases between. CDR3 sequence reads: CAISVTGQETQYF. The CDR3 DNA sequence: TGTGCCATCAGTGTCACTGGGCAAGAGACCCAGTACTTC.

The chain has TRBV5-5 and TRBJ1-6; weak D call: TRBD1 (5 bases). V lost 4 bases and J lost 8, with 19 bases in between. CDR1 is SGHKS, CDR2 YYEKEE, per germline (reference sequence). The CDR3 contains 16 residues. For the CDR3, the DNA is TGTGCCAGCAGCCGGGACGCCCAGAGTGGGTATTCACCCCTCCACTTT. Its translation: CASSRDAQSGYSPLHF. Full variable domain (remainder filled in from reference TRBV5-5 and TRBJ1-6): DAGVTQSPTHLIKTRGQQVTLRCSPISGHKSVSWYQQVLGQGPQFIFQYYEKEERGRGNFPDRFSARQFPNYSSELNVNALLLGDSALYLCASSRDAQSGYSPLHFGNGTRLTVT.

This chain joins TRBV7-3 and TRBJ2-3; no firm D call. Germline V gives CDR1 SGHTA, CDR2 FQGTGA. The length of the CDR3 is 14 residues. The V gene lost 3 bases and the J gene lost 0 bases, with 7 bases spanning the gap. As DNA, the CDR3 is TGTGCCAGCAGCTTTGGAGCTAGCACAGATACGCAGTATTTT. This sequence encodes CASSFGASTDTQYF.

The genes are TRBV7-3 and TRBJ1-2, with TRBD1 matching over 7 bases. CDR3 length: 15 amino acids. With V trimmed by 5 bases and J by 1 base, 7 bases remained unmatched. CDR1 and CDR2 from the germline V gene are SGHTA and FQGTGA. DNA for the CDR3: TGTGCCAGCAGCCCAAACGGACAGGTTAACTATGGCTACACCTTC. Protein: CASSPNGQVNYGYTF. The complete variable domain, with remaining parts taken from reference TRBV7-3 and TRBJ1-2, reads GAGVSQTPSNKVTEKGKYVELRCDPISGHTALYWYRQSLGQGPEFLIYFQGTGAADDSGLPNDRFFAVRPEGSVSTLKIQRTERGDSAVYLCASSPNGQVNYGYTFGSGTRLTVV.

The chain uses TRBV2 and TRBJ2-2; D is perhaps TRBD2 (5 bases). From germline, CDR1 is SNHLY and CDR2 FYNNEI. CDR3 length: 15 amino acids. The V end was cut by 7 bases, the J end by 1 base, with 13 bases between. The DNA for the CDR3 is TGTGCCAGCACATTCTTCGGGGTGAACACCGGGGAGCTGTTTTTT. Amino acids: CASTFFGVNTGELFF.

The rearrangement joins TRBV28 to TRBJ2-3, with 8 bases identical to TRBD2. V shed 3 bases and J 0 bases; nucleotides not matched to a gene: 5. Germline CDR1 and CDR2: MDHEN and SYDVKM. The CDR3 runs to 16 residues. The CDR3 here is CASSFGRASSTDTQYF. Here the CDR3 DNA reads TGTGCCAGCAGTTTCGGGAGGGCCTCTAGCACAGATACGCAGTATTTT.

The V gene is TRBV9, the J gene TRBJ2-7, with 7 positions matching TRBD1. Germline assignment: CDR1 SGDLS and CDR2 YYNGEE. This CDR3 spans 14 amino acids. The ends lost 2 bases at V and 3 bases at J; junction bases unmatched: 5. CDR3 residues: CASSVSTGSYEQYF. Written as DNA, the CDR3 is TGTGCCAGCAGCGTGTCGACAGGGAGCTACGAGCAGTACTTC. Supplemented by reference TRBV9 and TRBJ2-7, the full variable domain reads DSGVTQTPKHLITATGQRVTLRCSPRSGDLSVYWYQQSLDQGLQFLIQYYNGEERAKGNILERFSAQQFPDLHSELNLSSLELGDSALYFCASSVSTGSYEQYFGPGTRLTVT.

Worth noting for this clone: One junction end disagrees with the germline gene, perhaps due to a read error. CDR3 in DNA: TGTGCCAGCAGCTTCAACCGAATCACGCTACCCTCCTCGGACTTC. Protein: CASSFNRITLPSSDF. This chain uses TRBV7-2 with TRBJ1-2; D remains ambiguous. This CDR3 has 15 amino acids. The germline V gene has CDR1 SGHTA and CDR2 FQGNSA.

The CDR3, as DNA: TGTGCCAGCAGCTACAGGGGATCCGCCGGGGAGCTGTTTTTT. Its protein is CASSYRGSAGELFF. The V call is TRBV7-9, the J call TRBJ2-2; 7 nucleotides line up with TRBD1. Unmatched junction bases numbered 5, after V lost 4 bases and J lost 6 bases. CDR1 and CDR2 from the germline V gene are SEHNR and FQNEAQ (reference sequence). The CDR3 spans 14 residues.

The chain uses TRBV2 and TRBJ1-1; no definite D call. The CDR3 has 14 residues. The germline gives CDR1 SNHLY, CDR2 FYNNEI. Trimming pared 1 base from V and 9 bases from J, leaving 15 bases between. This chain's CDR3 is CASSEERTVPKAFF. Written as DNA, the CDR3 is TGTGCCAGCAGTGAAGAAAGAACGGTCCCAAAAGCTTTCTTT.

This clone turned up a few times. The chain is built from TRBV5-1 and TRBJ1-1; tentative D call: TRBD1 (6 bases). CDR3 size: 16 residues. The V and J ends lost 4 bases and 3 bases respectively, with 19 bases between them. Looked up from germline, CDR1 is SGHRS and CDR2 is YFSETQ. The CDR3 is CASSNLPGHGDTEAFF. The CDR3 DNA follows: TGCGCCAGCAGCAATTTACCGGGACACGGGGACACTGAAGCTTTCTTT.

DNA of the CDR3: TGCAGTGCTAGTGGGCGGTCGCTGACCCGGACCCAGTACTTC. Translating it yields CSASGRSLTRTQYF. This chain joins TRBV20-1 and TRBJ2-5; D uncertain. V dropped 3 bases and J dropped 7 bases, with 18 bases sitting between them. The CDR3 length is 14 residues. Germline CDR1 DFQATT, CDR2 SNEGSKA (reference sequence).

The chain has TRBV12-3 or TRBV12-4 and TRBJ2-7; possibly TRBD2 for D (6 bases). This CDR3 is 11 amino acids long. The ends were cut back, 6 bases at V and 6 bases at J, with 9 bases in the middle. CDR3 sequence (DNA): TGTGCCAGCAGCAGGACTATCGAGCAGTACTTC. It is translated as CASSRTIEQYF.

V is TRBV11-3 and J is TRBJ1-1, with D perhaps TRBD1 (5 bases). This CDR3 is built from 18 residues. CDR1 is SGHNT, CDR2 YENEEA, per germline. V was trimmed by 10 bases and J by 0 bases, leaving 27 bases between them. CDR3 amino acids: CATQTGGGTMILNTEAFF. CDR3 sequence (DNA): TGTGCCACCCAAACCGGCGGGGGAACGATGATCCTGAACACTGAAGCTTTCTTT.

This clone was found a few times. The CDR3: CVARGKGAEAFF. The CDR3 nucleotides read TGTGTCGCGCGGGGGAAGGGGGCTGAAGCTTTCTTT. This chain connects TRBV19 to TRBJ1-1; D perhaps matches TRBD1 (6 bases). The CDR3 runs 12 residues. Germline assignment: CDR1 LNHDA and CDR2 SQIVND (reference sequence). The full variable domain, in which reference TRBV19 and TRBJ1-1 provide the parts outside the CDR3, is DGGITQSPKYLFRKEGQNVTLSCEQNLNHDAMYWYRQDPGQGLRLIYYSQIVNDFQKGDIAEGYSVSREKKESFPLTVTSAQKNPTAFYLCVARGKGAEAFFGQGTRLTVV.

This sequence joins TRBV28 and TRBJ1-2; the D is unclear. Germline assignment: CDR1 MDHEN and CDR2 SYDVKM. V lost 3 bases and J 8 bases, leaving 10 bases between the germline ends. The CDR3 consists of 12 residues. CDR3 nucleotides: TGTGCCAGCAGTTTCGGGGTGGAAGGCTACACCTTC. Translated: CASSFGVEGYTF.

The rearrangement uses TRBV2 and TRBJ1-2; TRBD1 might be the D (6 bases). Germline V lookup: CDR1 SNHLY, CDR2 FYNNEI. This CDR3 region has 14 residues. Between the trimmed V and J ends, which lost 8 bases and 0 bases, there was a span of 13 bases. This chain's CDR3 is CASYSGTTNYGYTF. CDR3 DNA sequence: TGTGCCAGCTATTCCGGGACAACTAACTATGGCTACACCTTC.

This clone has just one count. The rearrangement links TRBV7-9 to TRBJ2-1; no clear D gene. The CDR3 has 12 amino acids. The germline gives CDR1 SEHNR, CDR2 FQNEAQ (reference sequence). Trimming took 5 bases from V and 2 from J, leaving 4 bases between them. Written as DNA, the CDR3 is TGTGCCAGCAGCCAGACCTACAATGAGCAGTTCTTC. It codes for CASSQTYNEQFF.

This chain uses TRBV5-1 with TRBJ1-1, with D possibly TRBD1 on 5 matching bases. The germline gives CDR1 SGHRS, CDR2 YFSETQ. V lost 4 bases and J 4 bases, leaving 14 bases between the germline ends. This CDR3 spans 14 amino acids. The CDR3 DNA sequence: TGCGCCAGCAGCCTGGGGCGGGGAGGCACTGAAGCTTTCTTT. It codes for CASSLGRGGTEAFF.

Turning to this clone: Other DNA sequences in this specimen translate into the identical CDR3. The gene calls are TRBV9 and TRBJ2-1; D not certain. The V end lost 2 bases, the J end lost 5 bases, and 8 bases lay between the germline ends. This CDR3 region has 13 residues. Germline V gives CDR1 SGDLS, CDR2 YYNGEE. CDR3 sequence (DNA): TGTGCCAGCAGCGTGGGTGCTAACAATGAGCAGTTCTTC. It yields the protein CASSVGANNEQFF.

This chain uses TRBV6-1 with TRBJ1-4; D is ambiguous. V was clipped by 3 bases and J by 4 bases, with 6 bases between them. The CDR3 is made up of 13 amino acids. Germline loops: CDR1 MNHNS, CDR2 SASEGT. The CDR3 DNA is TGTGCCAGCAGTGACGGGGTTAATGAAAAACTGTTTTTT. It is translated as CASSDGVNEKLFF.

This chain connects TRBV7-2 to TRBJ2-1; D may match TRBD1 or TRBD2 (5 bases each). This CDR3 has 15 residues. Germline CDR1 SGHTA, CDR2 FQGNSA. V was cut by 5 bases and J by 2 bases, with 13 bases left in between. Written as DNA, the CDR3 is TGTGCCAGCAGCCCAGCCGGGACGGCCTACAATGAGCAGTTCTTC. It encodes CASSPAGTAYNEQFF.

The gene calls are TRBV29-1 and TRBJ2-7, with D possibly matching TRBD1 (5 bases). Trimming shortened V by 3 bases and J by 2 bases, and 11 bases separated the two germline ends. This CDR3 is built from 13 residues. CDR1 is SQVTM, CDR2 ANQGSEA, per germline. The CDR3 spells CSVELGHTYEQYF. CDR3 in DNA: TGCAGCGTTGAGCTGGGGCACACCTACGAGCAGTACTTC.

The chain uses TRBV6-5 and TRBJ2-1; no clear D. Germline V CDR1 and CDR2: MNHEY, SVGAGI. CDR3 length equals 14 residues. Trimming took 6 bases from V and 0 from J, leaving 9 bases between them. The CDR3 loop reads CASSRRSSYNEQFF. The CDR3 nucleotides read TGTGCCAGCAGCAGACGGAGCTCCTACAATGAGCAGTTCTTC.

V gene TRBV11-2 combines with J gene TRBJ2-3; D is unclear. Deletions cut 1 base from V and 5 bases from J, with 10 bases between. Per germline, CDR1 SGHAT and CDR2 FQNNGV. The CDR3 is 14 residues long. This CDR3 reads CASSLVVVGDTQYF. The CDR3 DNA reads as TGTGCCAGCAGCTTAGTTGTGGTTGGAGATACGCAGTATTTT.